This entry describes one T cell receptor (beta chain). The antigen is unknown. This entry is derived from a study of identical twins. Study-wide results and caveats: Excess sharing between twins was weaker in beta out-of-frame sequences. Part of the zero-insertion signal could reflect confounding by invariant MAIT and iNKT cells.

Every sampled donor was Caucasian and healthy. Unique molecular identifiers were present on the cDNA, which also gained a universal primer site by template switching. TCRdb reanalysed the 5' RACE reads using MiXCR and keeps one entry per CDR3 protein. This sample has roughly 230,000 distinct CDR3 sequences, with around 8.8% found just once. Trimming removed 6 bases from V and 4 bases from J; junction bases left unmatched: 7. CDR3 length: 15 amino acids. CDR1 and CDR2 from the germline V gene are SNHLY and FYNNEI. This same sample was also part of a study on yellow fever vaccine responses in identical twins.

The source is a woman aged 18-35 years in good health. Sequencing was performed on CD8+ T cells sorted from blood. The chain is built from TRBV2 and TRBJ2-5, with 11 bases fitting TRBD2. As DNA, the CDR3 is TGTGCCAGCAGGTGGATAGCGGGAGGGTTAGAGACCCAGTACTTC. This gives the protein CASRWIAGGLETQYF.